Described below is a single T cell receptor beta chain sequence and its context. Its antigen is not yet known. It has no much larger one-base neighbor in the sample; base qualities were not kept. Library prep was done by the immunoSEQ multiplex PCR assay. For the multiplex PCR, a mixture combining 60 forward primers for TCR Vbeta segments and 13 reverse primers for TCR Jbeta segments was used. The CDR3 region of rearranged TCR beta genes was amplified from genomic DNA with a multiplex PCR assay. The amplified TCR beta libraries were sequenced on the Illumina HiSeq System as 87-base-pair reads. In the source study's methods: Across the 670 or so repertoires, a later analysis counted approximately 75 million unique TCR beta chains, roughly 11 million of which were shared by at least two donors. A nearest-neighbor algorithm error-corrected the raw reads and collapsed the reads into unique sequences, merging closely related sequences to remove PCR and sequencing errors. CDR3 sequences were aligned to IMGT reference sequences to assign V, D and J gene segments. For a sequence to be retained, a match of at least six nucleotides was required to both a V gene segment and a J gene segment. Rearrangements were called productive when the CDR3 lacked stop codons and stayed in frame with V and J; all others were non-productive. Following IMGT convention, CDR3 was defined as the stretch from the second conserved V-encoded cysteine to the conserved J-encoded phenylalanine. In an earlier analysis of more than 550 of the donors, sequences lacking an unambiguous match to a single V gene segment were excluded. In an earlier analysis of several hundred of the donors, V segments were called functional above 56.7% productive rearrangements and were called segregating when the between-donor standard deviation exceeded 5%. To diagnose cytomegalovirus status from the catalog of TCR beta chain sequences, a statistical classification framework was built. In a later analysis, V and J genes were assigned by comparing TCR nucleotide sequences against IMGT/GENE-DB human TR gene sequences. The TCRdist pipeline was used in a later analysis to assign CDR3 sequences and most-parsimonious VDJ recombination scenarios. In a later analysis, every TCR beta chain was defined by the combination of its CDR3 amino acid sequence and its V-gene family, and reads without a unique V-gene family were dropped. A later analysis removed 550 to 650 highly shared, low-generation-probability nucleotide sequences to deal with suspected cross-contamination and a sequencing artifact. A later analysis calculated a clonal expansion index for each public chain from normalized within-repertoire ranks of inferred template counts. In a later analysis, generation probabilities were computed with a VDJ recombination model fitted to out-of-frame rearrangements, and the resulting probabilities were checked against IGoR. In a later analysis, hypergeometric tests were used to score TCR-TCR, TCR-HLA and TCR-CMV co-occurrence, with a repertoire-size bias correction applied to TCR pairs. To estimate false discovery rates, a later analysis permuted the HLA or CMV assignments 20 times. In a later analysis, co-occurring TCRs were grouped with DBSCAN, and TCRdist sequence similarity was added when clustering was performed within HLA-allele-positive subsets. Repertoires with fewer than 30,000 or more than 120,000 public chains, plus five repertoires with anomalous nucleotide sharing, were excluded from co-occurrence clustering. What TCRdb holds here is the immuneACCESS table cut down to in-frame rearrangements. Part of the clones is not present; checked against another copy, under half of the missing clones reflect an unresolved V gene, and the others are unexplained. D and trimming come from the DNA, and the V and J calls and clone size come from that table. Within this sample are fewer than 120,000 clones, with 80% of them counted one time only. The ten largest clones capture 2.5% to 3% of the sample.

This sample is part of a study of cytomegalovirus exposure and HLA in healthy donors (dated by TCRdb to 2016 to 2017). With regard to the full study: In an earlier analysis of 550 to 750 of the donors, 250 to 300 Gb of sequence data and some 120 million unique TCR beta sequences from some 170 million T cells were reported. An early release that covered several hundred HLA-typed donors contained about 300 gigabases of sequencing data and around 85 million unique TCR sequences. Of the approximately 400 genotyped donors, over 65% fell in the genetic ancestry cluster associated with self-reported Caucasian donors. The study was designed to test whether signatures of past pathogen exposure could be identified by cataloging public T cell receptors. The study used immunosequencing to profile the T cell repertoires of under 700 subjects and linked those repertoires to cytomegalovirus serostatus. A separate validation cohort of 100 to 150 different subjects was used in addition to the roughly 720-subject first cohort. High-throughput TCR immunosequencing, statistical association of individual TCRs with disease status, and machine learning were combined to predict cytomegalovirus infection status. A later analysis re-analyzed previously published TCR beta repertoires from approximately 670 donors and added high-resolution HLA genotyping to study TCR occurrence patterns. Rather than using new phenotypic data, the later analysis identified candidate immune exposures from TCR beta sequences and from how often those sequences occurred across donors. An earlier analysis of 450 to 750 of the donors used high-throughput TCR beta sequencing to judge whether each TCR beta V gene segment behaved as functional or pseudogenic. Alongside the repertoire data, information on donor age, sex, ethnicity and CMV serostatus was compiled. A later genetic analysis took genome-wide SNP genotypes for about 65% of the 666 donors and used that subset as a discovery cohort. All discovery cohort repertoires had been generated using a single sequencing platform. HLA typing covered class I and class II loci at four-digit resolution. The number of typed donors differed by locus: about 629-630 for A, B, C, DRB1 and DQB1; 500 to 550 for DQA1; some 590 for DPA1; and 400 to 480 for DPB1. Four to six DR-DQ haplotypes were handled as single units for association and clustering because linkage in the cohort was strong. Among over 350 genotyped donors of the cohort, an average of 235,054 unique TCR beta nucleotide sequences were sequenced per donor, about a sixth of them non-productive.

The CDR3 runs 13 amino acids, cysteine and phenylalanine included. Only the CDR3 part of the read is kept: 39 bases, read in frame from the first base. The germline V gene (reference sequence) provides CDR1 GTSNPN and CDR2 SVGIG. The germline ends are 11 bases apart after V is trimmed by 4 bases and J by 7 bases. Study-wide findings and limitations: Most CMV-associated TCR beta chains appeared to be HLA-restricted in a later analysis, and the HLA associations seemed to be driven largely by CMV exposure. The authors suggested that the approach could potentially be generalized to other disease states and immunological phenotypes. In vitro tests confirmed that a few of the cytomegalovirus-associated TCR beta chains recognize cytomegalovirus antigens. The study listed 164 TCR beta chains as associated with cytomegalovirus. According to a later analysis, TCR association rates differed among HLA loci, with DRB1 alleles showing the most associated TCRs and HLA-C alleles showing the fewest. A further reported finding was that TCR beta sequences accurately predicted the HLA-A and HLA-B alleles for most subjects in the first cohort. About 17 rarely observed V segments, including chromosome 9 orphons, were excluded from the earlier analysis of several hundred of the donors because counts were too low. A group of highly shared sequence variants was considered likely to be a technical artifact of the sequencing pipeline. In this cohort, only TCR beta chains were sequenced, and detectable features were limited by the absence of alpha or paired-chain data. Roughly uniform sequencing depth across donors was assumed in presence/absence analyses, although this assumption may not hold. V-gene and J-gene trimming of TCR beta chains was associated with a missense DCLRE1C variant in a later genetic analysis, and the association was replicated in an independent cohort. Some IMGT-functional V segments, including TRBV6-2 and TRBV6-3, could not be distinguished by the 87-base-pair reads and were therefore excluded. Broadly in line with IMGT annotations, most TCR beta V segments showed up in productive rearrangements about 90% or about 30% of the time in an earlier analysis of about 500 of the donors. According to a later analysis, parvovirus B19, influenza, CMV and Epstein-Barr virus appeared linked to several top co-occurrence clusters. Specific HLA alleles were associated with 15,000 to 20,000 TCR beta sequences at a false discovery rate of 0.05 in a later analysis. Because HLA typing was unavailable for some donors at each locus, only the typed subset was used in association tests. The classifier was reported to diagnose cytomegalovirus status with high specificity and sensitivity in both the original cohort and the validation cohort. Most TCR sequences were observed very rarely across donors, whereas some public TCRs were present in many individuals. A later analysis found that HLA-associated TCR beta chains were more clonally expanded and had lower generation probabilities than equally common non-associated chains. Correlated functional status among segregating V segments might be attributable to linkage disequilibrium, but an unknown experimental factor could not be ruled out. Immune exposure information for the cohort was limited to CMV serostatus. When HLA alleles, especially DR and DQ, strongly co-occurred, TCR associations were difficult to assign to individual alleles. Compared with the approximately 700-donor mean, donors in an Asian-associated ancestry cluster had fewer N-insertions in productive TCRs, according to a later genetic analysis.

The cohort was made up of 650 to 700 healthy bone marrow donors. At the time of sampling, all cohort members were nominally healthy, though unrecorded immune exposures were likely present. The donor tested CMV seropositive and was one of the 289 seropositive cohort members. A peripheral blood sample was provided by each donor, and peripheral blood mononuclear cells were used for TCR beta sequencing. The Qiagen DNeasy Blood Extraction Kit was used to extract genomic DNA from the blood cell samples. The sequence joins TRBV30 to TRBJ1-6, with the D gene uncertain. This sequence was found in a woman in her fifties or sixties in good health and CMV-seropositive. Sequenced sample: PBMCs. The CDR3 protein sequence reads: CAWTRRENSPLHF. The DNA is as follows: TGTGCCTGGACGAGGAGGGAGAATTCACCCCTCCACTTT.